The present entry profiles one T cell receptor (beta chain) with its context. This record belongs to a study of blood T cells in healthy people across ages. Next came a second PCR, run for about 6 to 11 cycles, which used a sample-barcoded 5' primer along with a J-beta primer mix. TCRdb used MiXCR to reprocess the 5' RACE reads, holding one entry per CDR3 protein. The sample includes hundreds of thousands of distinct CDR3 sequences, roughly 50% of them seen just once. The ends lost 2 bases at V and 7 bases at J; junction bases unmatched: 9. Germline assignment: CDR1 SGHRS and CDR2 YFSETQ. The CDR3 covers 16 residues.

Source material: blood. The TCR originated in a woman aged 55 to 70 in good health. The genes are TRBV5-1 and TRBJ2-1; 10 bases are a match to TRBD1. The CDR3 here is CASSFHTGQGSNEQFF. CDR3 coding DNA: TGCGCCAGCAGCTTCCATACGGGACAGGGGTCAAATGAGCAGTTCTTC.